This paragraph covers one T cell receptor (beta chain) sequence. Germline assignment: CDR1 SGHDT and CDR2 YYEEEE. The CDR3 length is 16 residues. The V gene lost 4 bases and the J gene lost 1 base, with 15 bases spanning the gap. Primers included in the PCR were 60 Vbeta and 13 Jbeta primers. Method: immunoSEQ multiplex PCR; TCRdb's copy keeps in-frame clones and lacks some. The sample lists 60,000 to 85,000 clones, around two thirds occurring once. The data belong to a study of cytomegalovirus exposure and HLA in healthy donors. This chain connects TRBV5-6 to TRBJ1-5, with D perhaps matching TRBD1 (5 bases). This clonotype was obtained from a human donor in good health. The sample comprised PBMCs. This CDR3 is CASSLFYGGSNQPQHF. In nucleotides, the CDR3 is TGTGCCAGCAGCCTGTTCTATGGGGGGAGCAATCAGCCCCAGCATTTT.